The 17 T cell receptor beta chains listed next were all sequenced from one sample in a study of T-cell memory formation after mild COVID-19. TCRdb reprocessed the 5' RACE reads via MiXCR and lists one record per CDR3 protein. The profile shows fewer than 450,000 distinct CDR3 sequences, around 21% of them singletons. Sequencing was done on a sample of PBMCs or a T cell subset sorted from them (not recorded which). The receptors originated from an adult woman who had mild COVID-19 (a few samples of this study predate the infection). Cell type and time point are not known.

Written as DNA, the CDR3 is TGTGCCAGCAGCTTCACCGGGACAGATGAAAAACTGTTTTTT. This gives the protein CASSFTGTDEKLFF. The chain couples TRBV7-9 to TRBJ1-4; 7 nucleotides agree with TRBD1. J lost 6 bases, V lost 3 bases, and 4 bases had no gene match. The length of the CDR3 is 14 residues. The germline V gene encodes CDR1 SEHNR and CDR2 FQNEAQ (reference sequence).

This clonotype was counted many times. This chain uses TRBV12-3 or TRBV12-4 with TRBJ2-3, with D unresolved. The V gene lost 4 bases and the J gene lost 6 bases, with 5 bases spanning the gap. The CDR3 consists of 11 residues. CDR3 loop: CASSSPDTQYF. CDR3 DNA: TGTGCCAGCAGTTCCCCGGATACGCAGTATTTT.

The gene calls are TRBV7-2 and TRBJ2-1; D may match TRBD1 or TRBD2 (8 bases each). The length of the CDR3 is 15 residues. V dropped 5 bases and J dropped 3 bases, with 14 bases sitting between them. Per the germline V gene, CDR1 is SGHTA and CDR2 is FQGNSA. Written as DNA, the CDR3 is TGTGCCAGCAGCCATAGCGGGACAGGCTACAATGAGCAGTTCTTC. This sequence encodes CASSHSGTGYNEQFF.

V gene TRBV20-1 combines with J gene TRBJ2-5, with 7 bases matching TRBD2. CDR3 length equals 14 residues. V lost 6 bases and J lost 5; bases outside the gene matches: 12. Germline V lookup: CDR1 DFQATT, CDR2 SNEGSKA (reference sequence). This chain's CDR3 is CSAAYRDGGETQYF. The CDR3 DNA reads TGCAGTGCGGCCTACCGGGACGGGGGGGAGACCCAGTACTTC.

In its sample, this clonotype was seen many times. This chain links TRBV7-2 with TRBJ2-1; TRBD2 is a possible D gene (5 bases). This CDR3 is built from 16 residues. Looked up from germline, CDR1 is SGHTA and CDR2 is FQGNSA. V lost 4 bases to trimming and J lost 4 bases, with 17 bases between them. CDR3 in amino acids: CASSSTPGFKYNEQFF. CDR3 DNA sequence: TGTGCCAGCAGCTCCACTCCGGGATTTAAATACAATGAGCAGTTCTTC.

The chain couples TRBV9 to TRBJ2-5; possibly TRBD2 for D (5 bases). The tail of the sequence fits TRBJ2-7 better, so the J call may be wrong. The germline V gene encodes CDR1 SGDLS and CDR2 YYNGEE. This CDR3 contains 15 residues. CDR3 loop: CASSVAVAPNYEQYF. DNA for the CDR3: TGTGCCAGCAGCGTTGCAGTAGCGCCAAACTACGAGCAGTACTTC.

The chain joins TRBV5-1 to TRBJ2-7; 11 positions agree with TRBD2. This CDR3 contains 15 residues. V shed 0 bases, J shed 3 bases, and the junction held 2 bases outside the gene matches. Germline loops: CDR1 SGHRS, CDR2 YFSETQ. The CDR3 sequence is CASSLGGLADYEQYF. In DNA, the CDR3 is TGCGCCAGCAGCTTGGGGGGACTAGCGGACTACGAGCAGTACTTC.

This clonotype has more than one count but fewer than ten. The chain combines TRBV7-2 with TRBJ2-3, with D possibly matching TRBD1 (5 bases). Germline CDR1 and CDR2: SGHTA and FQGNSA. This CDR3 is 16 amino acids long. V was cut by 1 base and J by 3 bases, with 14 bases left in between. CDR3 amino acids: CASSLEGGWTTDTQYF. CDR3 DNA sequence: TGTGCCAGCAGCTTAGAGGGCGGATGGACAACAGATACGCAGTATTTT.

There are many counts of this clonotype. V is TRBV28 and J is TRBJ2-3; 10 bases map to TRBD2. The CDR3 loop spans 15 amino acids. The germline V gene encodes CDR1 MDHEN and CDR2 SYDVKM. V shed 8 bases and J 4 bases; nucleotides not matched to a gene: 9. The CDR3 DNA is TGTGCCAGCCACGCTAGCGGGGGTAGGTCAGATACGCAGTATTTT. Residues: CASHASGGRSDTQYF.

In this sample, this clonotype turned up a few times. The chain uses TRBV29-1 and TRBJ2-1; 13 bases map to TRBD2. CDR3 length: 16 residues. In germline, CDR1 is SQVTM, CDR2 ANQGSEA. Trimming removed 6 bases from V and 1 base from J; junction bases left unmatched: 6. The CDR3 region is CSVDGTSGISYNEQFF. CDR3 nucleotides: TGCAGCGTGGACGGGACTAGCGGGATTTCCTACAATGAGCAGTTCTTC.

This clonotype has just a few counts. The chain recombines TRBV12-3 or TRBV12-4 with TRBJ2-7; 7 nucleotides match TRBD1. Unmatched junction bases numbered 9, after V lost 3 bases and J lost 4 bases. The CDR3 is made up of 15 amino acids. The CDR3 region is CASSLERGPMYEQYF. DNA for the CDR3: TGTGCCAGCAGTTTGGAAAGGGGGCCCATGTACGAGCAGTACTTC.

In this sample, this clonotype turned up a few times. J is TRBJ2-1 and V is TRBV5-1, with D unresolved. V lost 0 bases, J lost 10 bases, and 14 bases lay in between. Germline V gene sequence: CDR1 SGHRS, CDR2 YFSETQ. This CDR3 is built from 14 residues. The CDR3: CASSLGALTDEQFF. The CDR3 nucleotides read TGCGCCAGCAGCTTGGGGGCCTTGACTGACGAGCAGTTCTTC.

This clonotype was observed a few times. The chain has TRBV24-1 and TRBJ1-5; 9 bases fit TRBD1. From germline, CDR1 is KGHDR and CDR2 SFDVKD. Trimming at V came to 4 bases and at J to 1 base, leaving 7 bases not matched to a gene. This CDR3 comprises 17 residues. The CDR3 loop is CATSDHRGLGSNQPQHF. CDR3 nucleotide sequence: TGTGCCACCAGTGACCACAGGGGGCTGGGAAGCAATCAGCCCCAGCATTTT.

The rearrangement links TRBV4-1 to TRBJ2-2; D might be TRBD1 (5 bases). The CDR3 length is 17 residues. The germline CDR1 and CDR2 sequences are MGHRA and YSYEKL. V lost 1 base to trimming and J lost 1 base, with 13 bases between them. CDR3 residues: CASSQGPPQGNTGELFF. CDR3 DNA: TGCGCCAGCAGCCAAGGCCCCCCTCAGGGGAACACCGGGGAGCTGTTTTTT.

The chain joins TRBV15 to TRBJ2-1; D call uncertain. The ends were cut back, 5 bases at V and 6 bases at J, with 8 bases in the middle. CDR1 and CDR2 from the germline V gene are LNHNV and YYDKDF (reference sequence). The CDR3 loop spans 12 amino acids. CDR3 DNA: TGTGCCACCAGCGATCCGCCCAATGAGCAGTTCTTC. It translates to CATSDPPNEQFF.

This chain joins TRBV7-9 and TRBJ2-1, with 8 bases lining up with TRBD2. From germline, CDR1 is SEHNR and CDR2 FQNEAQ (reference sequence). This CDR3 comprises 17 residues. V shed 5 bases, J shed 8 bases, and the junction held 17 bases outside the gene matches. CDR3 in DNA: TGTGCCAGCAGCCCTAACCGAGGACTAGCCCGTTTGGATGAGCAGTTCTTC. Its protein is CASSPNRGLARLDEQFF.

The CDR3 loop is CSAKAGGRGGIQYF. The CDR3 nucleotides are TGCAGTGCTAAGGCCGGGGGCCGGGGCGGCATTCAGTACTTC. This chain joins TRBV20-1 and TRBJ2-4; the D gene could be TRBD1 or TRBD2 (6 bases each). Germline assignment: CDR1 DFQATT and CDR2 SNEGSKA (reference sequence). The CDR3 covers 14 residues. Trimming removed 4 bases from V and 9 bases from J, with 19 bases in between.